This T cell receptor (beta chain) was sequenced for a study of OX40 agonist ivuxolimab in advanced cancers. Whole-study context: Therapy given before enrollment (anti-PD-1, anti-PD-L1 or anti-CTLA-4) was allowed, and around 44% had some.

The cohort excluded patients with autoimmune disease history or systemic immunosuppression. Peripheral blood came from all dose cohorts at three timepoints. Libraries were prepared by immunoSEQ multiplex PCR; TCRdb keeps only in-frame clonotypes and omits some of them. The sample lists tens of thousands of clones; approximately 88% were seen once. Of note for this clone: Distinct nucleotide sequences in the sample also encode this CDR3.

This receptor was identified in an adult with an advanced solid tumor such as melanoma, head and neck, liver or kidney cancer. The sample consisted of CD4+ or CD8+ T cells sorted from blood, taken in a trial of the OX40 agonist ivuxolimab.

The CDR3: CASSPRAEGYEQYF. CDR3 sequence (DNA): TGTGCCAGCAGCCCCAGGGCAGAGGGCTACGAGCAGTACTTC. The chain recombines TRBV9 with TRBJ2-7, with D tentatively TRBD1 or TRBD2 (5 bases each). The CDR3 runs to 14 residues. Germline CDR1 reads SGDLS; CDR2 reads YYNGEE. The V and J ends lost 4 bases and 3 bases respectively, with 14 bases between them.